The clone carrying this T cell receptor beta chain turned up a few times. Its antigen is still unknown. The sample is drawn from a study of T-cell reconstitution after alpha-beta-depleted transplantation in children. A TCRbeta library incorporating unique molecular identifiers was prepared. In TCRdb, the PCR reads were re-called with MiXCR into one record per CDR3 protein. This table has 300,000 to 400,000 distinct CDR3 sequences, about a sixth appearing once. Broader study findings: The origin of high day-60 TCRbeta diversity in some patients lay in surviving recipient T cells and thymic progenitors. It was newly produced T cells that mostly accounted for T-cell counts and diversity one year after transplant. At around two months after transplant, the alpha-beta T cells were reportedly derived from several hundred expanded clones that came from non-depleted graft cells.

Germline V gene data show CDR1 as MDHEN and CDR2 as SYDVKM. Trimming shortened V by 3 bases and J by 2 bases, and 5 bases separated the two germline ends. This CDR3 comprises 12 residues. The sequencing here drew on PBMCs, mostly from graft donor cells, taken 360 days after TCRalphabeta/CD19-depleted stem cell transplant. J is TRBJ2-7 and V is TRBV28; no definite D call. This TCR was sampled from a male patient between 2 and 9 years old who had a stem cell transplant for acute lymphoblastic leukemia, so the T cells may come from the graft donor. DNA for the CDR3: TGTGCCAGCAGTTTCCTCACCTACGAGCAGTACTTC. Protein sequence: CASSFLTYEQYF. Drawing the rest from reference TRBV28 and TRBJ2-7, the complete variable domain is DVKVTQSSRYLVKRTGEKVFLECVQDMDHENMFWYRQDPGLGLRLIYFSYDVKMKEKGDIPEGYSVSREKKERFSLILESASTNQTSMYLCASSFLTYEQYFGPGTRLTVT.